The 16 T cell receptor beta chains below were found in one sample sequenced in a study of prognosis after radiotherapy for stage I lung cancer. The authors amplified TCR beta CDR3 from genomic DNA using two-round multiplex PCR. It was primers specific to each TRBV and TRBJ gene that first-round PCR used. One entry per CDR3 protein, called by TCRdb with MiXCR from the multiplex PCR reads. The sample has over 50,000 distinct CDR3 sequences, 30% to 40% seen once. The sequencing used PBMCs, collected before or after stereotactic body radiation therapy (not recorded which). The receptor set was obtained from a donor over 45 with non-small cell lung cancer.

Of note for this clonotype: One base away lies a much larger clone, so this may be a sequencing read error. The J gene is TRBJ2-5, the V gene TRBV6-1; TRBD1 matches at 8 bases. Germline V CDR1 and CDR2: MNHNS, SASEGT. CDR3 size: 15 residues. The DNA for the CDR3 is TGTGCCAGCAGCTCCGGACAGGGCCACCAAGAGACCCATTACTTC. Its translation: CASSSGQGHQETHYF.

Comments on this clonotype: At one end, the junction sequence differs from germline, possibly due to a read error. V and J are TRBV11-2 and TRBJ2-7, with a weak D call TRBD1 (5 bases). The CDR3 consists of 17 residues. Germline CDR1 SGHAT, CDR2 FQNNGV. CDR3 sequence: CASSLNYRQSASYEQYF. The CDR3 DNA follows: TGTGCCAGCAGCCTGAATTATAGACAGTCCGCCTCCTACGAGCAGTACTTT.

Remarks on this clonotype: A read error is possible here, since a much larger clone lies one base away. The chain links TRBV10-3 to TRBJ2-7; D ambiguous. This CDR3 has 15 residues. Trimming cost V 5 bases and J 0 bases, with 14 bases left between them. The germline CDR1 and CDR2 sequences are ENHRY and SYGVKD. The CDR3 is CAISYFTRSSYEQYF. For the CDR3, the DNA is TGTGCCATCAGTTACTTCACGAGGAGCTCCTACGAGCAGTACTTC.

This clonotype showed up many times. This chain connects TRBV20-1 to TRBJ2-5; 8 positions match TRBD2. The germline V gene encodes CDR1 DFQATT and CDR2 SNEGSKA (reference sequence). With V trimmed by 2 bases and J by 4 bases, 6 bases remained unmatched. This CDR3 is built from 14 residues. The CDR3 nucleotides read TGCAGTGCTAGAAGCGGGAGAGGTCGAGAGACCCAGTACTTC. Translation: CSARSGRGRETQYF.

Concerning this clonotype itself: This likely came from a read error, as a far larger clone is one base away. V and J are TRBV2 and TRBJ2-7; tentatively, D is TRBD2 (5 bases). V lost 7 bases, J lost 1 base, and 14 bases lay in between. The CDR3 covers 14 residues. Germline V gene lookup returns CDR1 SNHLY and CDR2 FYNNEI. In DNA, the CDR3 is TGTGCCAGCATCTTCAAGCCGGGATCCTACGAGCAGTACTTC. It translates to CASIFKPGSYEQYF. Filled out from reference TRBV2 and TRBJ2-7, the complete variable domain reads EPEVTQTPSHQVTQMGQEVILRCVPISNHLYFYWYRQILGQKVEFLVSFYNNEISEKSEIFDDQFSVERPDGSNFTLKIRSTKLEDSAMYFCASIFKPGSYEQYFGPGTRLTVT.

This clonotype was observed at least ten times. The gene calls are TRBV7-2 and TRBJ2-1, with D perhaps TRBD2 (5 bases). The V and J ends lost 5 bases and 4 bases respectively, with 15 bases between them. The CDR3 contains 15 residues. Germline CDR1 SGHTA, CDR2 FQGNSA. CDR3 sequence (DNA): TGTGCCAGCAGCCCCGTTCGGAAGCGGTACAATGAGCAGTTCTTC. This translates into CASSPVRKRYNEQFF.

At least ten counts were recorded for this clonotype. The chain recombines TRBV19 with TRBJ1-6; D gene unclear. The V end was cut by 0 bases, the J end by 8 bases, with 11 bases between. Germline values: CDR1 LNHDA, CDR2 SQIVND (reference sequence). CDR3 size: 15 residues. Here the CDR3 reads CASSIEITRDSPLHF. In DNA, the CDR3 is TGTGCCAGTAGTATAGAGATAACCCGGGATTCACCCCTCCACTTT. Full variable domain (missing parts from reference TRBV19 and TRBJ1-6): DGGITQSPKYLFRKEGQNVTLSCEQNLNHDAMYWYRQDPGQGLRLIYYSQIVNDFQKGDIAEGYSVSREKKESFPLTVTSAQKNPTAFYLCASSIEITRDSPLHFGNGTRLTVT.

This clonotype was seen ten or more times. The chain joins TRBV7-9 to TRBJ2-6; 11 bases agree with TRBD2. The CDR3 length is 17 residues. Looked up from germline, CDR1 is SEHNR and CDR2 is FQNEAQ (reference sequence). Germline trimming cut 5 bases from V and 2 bases from J; bases unmatched to any gene: 5. In DNA form, the CDR3 reads TGTGCCAGCAGCAAGACTAGCGGGATTACTGGGGCCAACGTCCTGACTTTC. This gives the protein CASSKTSGITGANVLTF.

Worth noting for this clonotype: A far larger clone is off by one base, so a read error is likely. The V call is TRBV6-9, the J call TRBJ2-6; D not certain. The CDR3 is made up of 14 amino acids. Germline loops: CDR1 MNHGY, CDR2 SVAAGI. CDR3 nucleotides: TGTGCCATCAGTTGGAATTCTGGGGCCAACGTCCTGACTTTC. This codes for CAISWNSGANVLTF.

Note on this clonotype: This may be a read error: a much more frequent sequence differs by one nucleotide. CDR3 residues: CSARDERRVRNEQFF. For the CDR3, the DNA is TGCAGTGCTAGAGATGAACGGCGGGTAAGGAATGAGCAGTTCTTC. This rearrangement joins TRBV20-1 to TRBJ2-1; TRBD2 might be the D (5 bases). V lost 0 bases and J 7 bases, leaving 16 bases between the germline ends. The CDR3 is made up of 15 amino acids. CDR1 is DFQATT and CDR2 is SNEGSKA in the germline V gene (reference sequence).

The sample holds many counts of this clonotype. The chain joins TRBV2 to TRBJ2-7; 8 bases are a match to TRBD1. The CDR3 runs to 15 residues. Losses at the gene ends were 2 bases for V and 6 bases for J; bases not matched to a gene: 9. CDR1 is SNHLY and CDR2 is FYNNEI in the germline V gene. CDR3 DNA: TGTGCCAGCAGTGAACAGGGGGCCGCCTCGGCCGAGCAGTACTTC. Translating it yields CASSEQGAASAEQYF.

This clonotype has ten or more counts. The chain links TRBV19 to TRBJ2-1; no clear D. The germline V gene has CDR1 LNHDA and CDR2 SQIVND (reference sequence). V was cut by 3 bases and J by 3 bases, with 6 bases left in between. CDR3 size: 13 residues. For the CDR3, the DNA is TGTGCCAGTAGTATTAACCTCTACAATGAGCAGTTCTTC. The encoded protein is CASSINLYNEQFF.

This clonotype was seen at least ten times. This chain joins TRBV28 and TRBJ2-7; weak D call: TRBD2 (5 bases). Germline V gene sequence: CDR1 MDHEN, CDR2 SYDVKM. V lost 7 bases and J lost 4, with 14 bases in between. The CDR3 runs to 13 residues. CDR3 region: CASMVGIGYEQYF. DNA of the CDR3: TGTGCCAGCATGGTCGGGATTGGGTACGAGCAGTACTTC.

This clonotype was seen many times. The chain employs TRBV7-2 and TRBJ2-1; D remains unclear. From germline, CDR1 is SGHTA and CDR2 FQGNSA. There are 13 residues in the CDR3. Trimming took 1 base from V and 7 from J, leaving 8 bases between them. The CDR3 bases are TGTGCCAGCAGCTTAGTGGGGTTTAATGAGCAGTTCTTC. This sequence encodes CASSLVGFNEQFF.

V and J are TRBV9 and TRBJ2-2, with 7 bases identical to TRBD1. Germline V gene data show CDR1 as SGDLS and CDR2 as YYNGEE. J gave up 0 bases and V 2 bases, and 4 bases lay outside the gene matches. This CDR3 region has 16 residues. The CDR3 region is CASSVGDSPNTGELFF. CDR3 nucleotide sequence: TGTGCCAGCAGCGTGGGGGACAGCCCGAACACCGGGGAGCTGTTTTTT.

V is TRBV7-2 and J is TRBJ1-4; TRBD1 matches 12 bases. CDR1 and CDR2 (germline): SGHTA, FQGNSA. Trimming removed 4 bases from V and 2 bases from J; junction bases left unmatched: 5. The CDR3 runs to 17 residues. The chain's CDR3 is CASSWDRGHTTNEKLFF. In DNA, the CDR3 is TGTGCCAGCAGCTGGGACAGGGGGCATACGACTAATGAAAAACTGTTTTTT.